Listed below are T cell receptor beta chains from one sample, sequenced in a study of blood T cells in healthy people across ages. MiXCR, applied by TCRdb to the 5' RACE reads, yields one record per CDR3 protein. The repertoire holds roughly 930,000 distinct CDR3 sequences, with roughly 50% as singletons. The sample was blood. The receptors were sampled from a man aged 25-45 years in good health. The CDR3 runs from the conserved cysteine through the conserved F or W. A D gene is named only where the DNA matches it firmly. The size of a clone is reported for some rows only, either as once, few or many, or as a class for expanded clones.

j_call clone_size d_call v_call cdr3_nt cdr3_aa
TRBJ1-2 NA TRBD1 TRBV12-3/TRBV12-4 TGTGCCAGCACGACAGGGGAGGACTATGGCTACACCTTC CASTTGEDYGYTF
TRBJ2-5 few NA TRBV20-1 TGCAGTGCTAGAGCGGCAGTCCAAGAGACCCAGTACTTC CSARAAVQETQYF
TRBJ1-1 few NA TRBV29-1 TGCAGCGTGGGGACACTCATGAACACTGAAGCTTTCTTT CSVGTLMNTEAFF
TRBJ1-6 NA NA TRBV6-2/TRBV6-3 TGTGCCAGCAGTTACTCACAGGGAACTAATTCACCCCTCCACTTT CASSYSQGTNSPLHF
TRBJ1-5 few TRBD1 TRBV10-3 TGTGCCATCAGTGATGCCAGGGACAGGATTAGCAATCAGCCCCAGCATTTT CAISDARDRISNQPQHF
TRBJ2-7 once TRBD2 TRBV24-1 TGTGCCACCAGTGATCCTACTAGCGGGGGAGCTAACGAGCAGTACTTC CATSDPTSGGANEQYF
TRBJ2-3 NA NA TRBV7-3 TGTGCCAGCAGCTCCGGGCCCCACCTCAGCACAGATACGCAGTATTTT CASSSGPHLSTDTQYF
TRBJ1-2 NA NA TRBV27 TGTGCCAGCAGCCATAAGGGTTATATCAACTATGGCTACACCTTC CASSHKGYINYGYTF
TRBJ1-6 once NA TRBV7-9 TGTGCCGGCAGCTCGACCCAGGGGTCGAATTCACCCCTCCACTTT CAGSSTQGSNSPLHF
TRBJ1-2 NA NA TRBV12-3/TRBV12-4 TGTGTCAGCAGTTTAGATCTTCCGGGGAGAGTTTACACCTTC CVSSLDLPGRVYTF
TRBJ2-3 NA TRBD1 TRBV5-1 TGCGCCAGCAGCTTGGCCGGACAGGGGACCAGAAAGACAGATACGCAGTATTTT CASSLAGQGTRKTDTQYF
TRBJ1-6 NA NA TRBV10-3 TGTGCCATCAGTGAGAGGGACCCCGACGATAATTCACCCCTCCACTTT CAISERDPDDNSPLHF
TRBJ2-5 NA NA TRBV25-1 TGTGCCAGCAGGGCGATGGAGACCCAGTACTTC CASRAMETQYF
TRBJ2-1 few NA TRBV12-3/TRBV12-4 TGTGCCAGCAGTTTGGCAGCGGGTGGGGACAATGAGCAGTTCTTC CASSLAAGGDNEQFF
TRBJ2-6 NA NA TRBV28 TGTGCCAGCACGGGCGGGGACCGCTCTGGGGCCAACGTCCTGACTTTC CASTGGDRSGANVLTF
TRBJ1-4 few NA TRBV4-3 TGCGCCAGCAGCCATGCGAGGAATGAAAAACTGTTTTTT CASSHARNEKLFF
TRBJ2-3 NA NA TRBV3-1 TGTGCCAGCAGTTTTTGGCAGGGGCTGGCAGATACGCAGTATTTT CASSFWQGLADTQYF
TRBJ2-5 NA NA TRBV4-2 TGTGCCAGCAGCCAAGTGGGAGGTGGAGAAGAGACCCAGTACTTC CASSQVGGGEETQYF
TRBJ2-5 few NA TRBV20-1 TGCAGTGCTAGAGGGTTGAAAGAGACCCAGTACTTC CSARGLKETQYF
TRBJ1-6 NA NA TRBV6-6 TGTGCCAGCAGTAACCAGGTGGGGAATTCACCCCTCCACTTT CASSNQVGNSPLHF
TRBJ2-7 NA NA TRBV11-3 TGTGCCAGCAGCTTAATAGGGGTCGGCGAGCAGTACTTC CASSLIGVGEQYF
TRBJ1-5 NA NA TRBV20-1 TGCAGTGCTAGAGCCGGTAGTTTGAGCAATCAGCCCCAGCATTTT CSARAGSLSNQPQHF
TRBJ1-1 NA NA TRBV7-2 TGTGCCAGCACCTCGATGACTGAAGCTTTCTTT CASTSMTEAFF
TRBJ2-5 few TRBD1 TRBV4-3 TGCGCCAGCAGCCATGGACAGGGTAGAGAGACCCAGTACTTC CASSHGQGRETQYF
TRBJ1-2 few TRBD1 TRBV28 TGTGCCAGCAGGATGGGACAGGGGGCTCGCGGCTACACCTTC CASRMGQGARGYTF
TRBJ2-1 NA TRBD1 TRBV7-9 TGTGCCAGCAGCCAACCCCGGGACAGGGTCGTTGATGAGCAGTTCTTC CASSQPRDRVVDEQFF
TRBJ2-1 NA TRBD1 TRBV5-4 TGTGCCAGCAGCCCCGGGACAGATACCTACAATGAGCAGTTCTTC CASSPGTDTYNEQFF
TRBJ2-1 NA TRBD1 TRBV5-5 TGTGCCAGCAGCGGGGACAGCGGTAGGAATGAGCAGTTCTTC CASSGDSGRNEQFF
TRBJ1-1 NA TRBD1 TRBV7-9 TGTGCCAGCAGCTCGACAGGGGGCATGAACACTGAAGCTTTCTTT CASSSTGGMNTEAFF
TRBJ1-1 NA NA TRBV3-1 TGTGCCAGCAGCCGCCATGGGGGGGGACTCACTGAAGCTTTCTTT CASSRHGGGLTEAFF
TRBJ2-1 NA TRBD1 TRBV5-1 TGCGCCAGCGGACAGGGGTCTTGCAATGAGCAGTTCTTC CASGQGSCNEQFF
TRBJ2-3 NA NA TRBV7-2 TGTGCCAGCAGCTTCGATACTCCAGGGAGACGGGATACGCAGTATTTT CASSFDTPGRRDTQYF
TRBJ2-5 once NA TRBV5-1 TGCGCCAGCACCTCTGATTACCAAGAGACCCAGTACTTC CASTSDYQETQYF